The present T cell receptor (beta chain) was sequenced within a study of cytomegalovirus exposure and HLA in healthy donors. Findings and caveats of the study: The study recorded about 160 TCR beta chains that were cytomegalovirus-associated. Some segments of the V type, notably TRBV6-2 and TRBV6-3, were excluded as indistinguishable.

Concerning this clone: Its matching antigen is unknown.

Looked up from germline, CDR1 is SNHLY and CDR2 is FYNNEI. The CDR3 spans 10 residues. In the PCR, 60 Vbeta and 13 Jbeta primers were used. The method was immunoSEQ multiplex PCR; TCRdb's version includes in-frame clones alone and lacks a portion of them. Of 63,000 or so clones in the sample, over 75% were seen once. The chain links TRBV2 to TRBJ2-7; D is possibly TRBD2 (5 bases). What was sequenced was PBMCs. This receptor was obtained from a woman in her thirties in good health and CMV-seronegative. The CDR3 sequence is CAVTRDEQYF. DNA of the CDR3: TGTGCAGTTACTAGAGACGAGCAGTACTTC.